Listed below are T cell receptor beta chains from one sample, sequenced in a study of blood T cell repertoires in COVID-19. Using immunoSEQ multiplex PCR, the repertoire was profiled, and TCRdb retains in-frame clones only, with some absent. Altogether around 280,000 clones are present, about 88% being singletons, with the ten largest covering approximately 10%. The sequencing input was peripheral blood. The receptors derive from a woman aged 25-40 years with COVID-19, enrolled during active disease. Each CDR3 is given without its conserved first and last residue. The order of the fields is clone size, V gene, CDR3 protein. The listing skips clone size in some rows; elsewhere it reads once, few, many or a size class.

>.|TRBV6-5
ASSPQGTGQREQY
>.|TRBV30
AWGDGLNTEAF
>.|TRBV30
AFTSGTGTYNEQF
>.|TRBV5-5
ASSLEGTTYNEQF
>once|TRBV6-5
ASSYSGAGNQPQH
>.|TRBV5-1
ASSPGSGSSYEQY
>once|TRBV27
ASSLRSNQPQH
>.|TRBV19
ASSMGTSNVEQY
>.|TRBV27
ASSPTGSYNEQF
>.|TRBV14
ASSQEWIWRPMTEAF
>.|TRBV7-9
ASSLIGQLNTEAF
>few|TRBV14
ASSQDRGQEETQY
>few|TRBV2
ASSVRGRGTAYEQY
>.|TRBV5-8
ASSPEGRAHNEQF
>once|TRBV9
ASSVAPSAPTYNEQF
>.|TRBV15
ATSTRADTQY
>.|TRBV11-2
ASSLGTSGTYNEQF
>many|TRBV11-2
ASSLIQGDPEAF
>.|TRBV4-1
ASSQPDSLWPQH
>.|TRBV15
ATSASVGTSYNEQF
>.|TRBV12-5
ASGPGTGFNNEQF
>.|TRBV2
ASRRDRSPGSGANVLT
>.|TRBV7-8
ASSPRETQY
>.|TRBV5-8
ASSLGTVTYNSPLH
>.|TRBV6-6
ASSIGQPGSGNTIY
>.|TRBV4-1
ASSQDFSGDTQY
>.|TRBV3-1/TRBV3-2
ASSQELTYQPYNEQF